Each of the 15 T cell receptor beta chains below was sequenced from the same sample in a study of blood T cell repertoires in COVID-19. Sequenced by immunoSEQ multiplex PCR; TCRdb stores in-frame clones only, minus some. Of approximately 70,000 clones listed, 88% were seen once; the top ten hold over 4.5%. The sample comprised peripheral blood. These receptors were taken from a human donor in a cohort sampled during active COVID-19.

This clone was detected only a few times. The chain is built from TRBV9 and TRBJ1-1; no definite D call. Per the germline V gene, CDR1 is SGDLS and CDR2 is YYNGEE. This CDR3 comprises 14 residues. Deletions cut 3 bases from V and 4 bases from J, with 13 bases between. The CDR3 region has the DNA TGTGCCAGCAGCGAGGTTATTACTAGCACTGAAGCTTTCTTT. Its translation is CASSEVITSTEAFF. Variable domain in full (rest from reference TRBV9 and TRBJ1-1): DSGVTQTPKHLITATGQRVTLRCSPRSGDLSVYWYQQSLDQGLQFLIQYYNGEERAKGNILERFSAQQFPDLHSELNLSSLELGDSALYFCASSEVITSTEAFFGQGTRLTVV.

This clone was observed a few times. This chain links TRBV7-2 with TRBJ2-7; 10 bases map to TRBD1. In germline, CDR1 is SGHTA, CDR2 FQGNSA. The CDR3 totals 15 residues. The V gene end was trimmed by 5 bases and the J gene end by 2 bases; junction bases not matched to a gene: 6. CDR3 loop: CASSIGQGGTYEQYF. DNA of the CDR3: TGTGCCAGCAGCATTGGACAGGGGGGGACCTACGAGCAGTACTTC.

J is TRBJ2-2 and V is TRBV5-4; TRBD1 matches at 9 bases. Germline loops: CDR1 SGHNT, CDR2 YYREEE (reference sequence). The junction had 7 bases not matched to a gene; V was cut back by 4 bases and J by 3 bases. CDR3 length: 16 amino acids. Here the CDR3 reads CASSVPGTGYTGELFF. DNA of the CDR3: TGTGCCAGCAGCGTGCCGGGGACAGGGTACACCGGGGAGCTGTTTTTT.

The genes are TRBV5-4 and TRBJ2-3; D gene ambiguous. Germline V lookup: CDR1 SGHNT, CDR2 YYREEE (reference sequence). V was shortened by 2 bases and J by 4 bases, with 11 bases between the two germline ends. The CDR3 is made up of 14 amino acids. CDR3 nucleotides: TGTGCCAGCAGCTTAGATGAGCGCTCAGATACGCAGTATTTT. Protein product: CASSLDERSDTQYF.

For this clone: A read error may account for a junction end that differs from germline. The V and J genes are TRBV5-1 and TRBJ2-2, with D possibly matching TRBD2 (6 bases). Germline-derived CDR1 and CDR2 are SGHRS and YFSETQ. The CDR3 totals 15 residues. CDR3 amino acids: CASRLGQRDTGELFF. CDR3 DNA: TGCGCCAGCAGGTTGGGCCAGCGGGACACCGGGGAGCTGTTTTTT.

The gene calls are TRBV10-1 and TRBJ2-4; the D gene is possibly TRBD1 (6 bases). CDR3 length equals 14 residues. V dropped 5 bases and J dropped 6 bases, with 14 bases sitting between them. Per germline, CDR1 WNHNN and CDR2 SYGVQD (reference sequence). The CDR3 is CASSPMVRGNIQYF. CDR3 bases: TGCGCCAGCAGTCCTATGGTCAGGGGAAACATTCAGTACTTC.

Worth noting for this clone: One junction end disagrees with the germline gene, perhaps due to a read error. The CDR3 region is CASGPGHTGNTIYF. The CDR3 bases are TGTGCCAGCGGCCCAGGGCATACTGGTAACACCATATATTTT. The rearrangement joins TRBV28 to TRBJ1-3; a weak D match, TRBD1 (5 bases). The CDR3 consists of 14 residues. Germline V gene sequence: CDR1 MDHEN, CDR2 SYDVKM.

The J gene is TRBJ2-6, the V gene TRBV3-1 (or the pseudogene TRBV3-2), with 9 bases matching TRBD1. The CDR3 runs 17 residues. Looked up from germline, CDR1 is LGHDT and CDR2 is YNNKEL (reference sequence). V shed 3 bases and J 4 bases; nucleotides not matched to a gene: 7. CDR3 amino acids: CASSHGQGLEGANVLTF. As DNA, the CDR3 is TGTGCCAGCAGCCATGGACAGGGGTTAGAAGGGGCCAACGTCCTGACTTTC.

The CDR3 sequence: CASTAGGVNSPLHF. CDR3 in DNA: TGTGCCAGCACCGCAGGGGGTGTGAATTCACCCCTCCACTTT. The chain has TRBV5-6 and TRBJ1-6; 7 positions agree with TRBD1. Trimming at V came to 6 bases and at J to 7 bases, leaving 7 bases not matched to a gene. Looked up from germline, CDR1 is SGHDT and CDR2 is YYEEEE. The CDR3 is 14 amino acids.

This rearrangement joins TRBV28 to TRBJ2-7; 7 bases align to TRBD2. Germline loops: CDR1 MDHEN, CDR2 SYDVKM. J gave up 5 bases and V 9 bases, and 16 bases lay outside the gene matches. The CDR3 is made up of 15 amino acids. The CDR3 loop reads CASVDGGYLSHEQYF. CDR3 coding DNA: TGTGCCAGTGTCGACGGGGGGTACCTAAGCCACGAGCAGTACTTC.

CDR3 bases: TGTGCCTGGGGCGTCGGGGGGGCCGAGATCGGGGAGCTGTTTTTT. Its translation is CAWGVGGAEIGELFF. The chain recombines TRBV30 with TRBJ2-2; 8 nucleotides align to TRBD2. The CDR3 sequence is 15 residues long. Losses at the gene ends were 5 bases for V and 7 bases for J; bases not matched to a gene: 12. CDR1 is GTSNPN and CDR2 is SVGIG in the germline V gene (reference sequence).

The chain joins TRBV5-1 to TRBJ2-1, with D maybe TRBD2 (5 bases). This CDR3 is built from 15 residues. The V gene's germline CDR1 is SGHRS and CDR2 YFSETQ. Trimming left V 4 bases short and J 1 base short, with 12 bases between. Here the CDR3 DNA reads TGCGCCAGCAGCAGCGGACGGTTTTCCTACAATGAGCAGTTCTTC. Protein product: CASSSGRFSYNEQFF.

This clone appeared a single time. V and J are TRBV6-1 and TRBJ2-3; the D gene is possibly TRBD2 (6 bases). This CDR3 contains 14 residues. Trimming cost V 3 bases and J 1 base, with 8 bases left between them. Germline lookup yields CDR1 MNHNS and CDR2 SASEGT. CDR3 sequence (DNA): TGTGCCAGCAGTGAGCGGGACGGCACAGATACGCAGTATTTT. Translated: CASSERDGTDTQYF.

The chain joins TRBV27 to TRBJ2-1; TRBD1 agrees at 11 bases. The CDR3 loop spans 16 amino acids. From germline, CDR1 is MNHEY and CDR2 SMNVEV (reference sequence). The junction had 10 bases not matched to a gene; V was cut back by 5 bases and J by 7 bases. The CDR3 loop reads CASSQPGQGVINEQFF. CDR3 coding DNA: TGTGCCAGCAGTCAACCGGGACAGGGGGTGATAAATGAGCAGTTCTTC.

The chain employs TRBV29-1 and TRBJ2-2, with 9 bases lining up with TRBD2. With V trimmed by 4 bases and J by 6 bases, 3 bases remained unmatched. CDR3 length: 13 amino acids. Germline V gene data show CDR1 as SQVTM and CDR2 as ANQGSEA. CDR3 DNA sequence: TGCAGCGTTGTCGTAGCGGGAGCCGGGGAGCTGTTTTTT. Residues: CSVVVAGAGELFF.